One sample yielded the 21 T cell receptor beta chains listed below, sequenced in a study of high-grade serous ovarian cancer treatment subgroups. Assay: immunoSEQ multiplex PCR; the TCRdb copy retains only in-frame clones and omits some. The sample carries thousands of clones, almost 80% recorded once. The tumor samples were collected prior to definitive surgery or chemotherapy. Sequenced: tumor tissue. The origin of the receptors is a human donor with high-grade serous ovarian cancer.

V is TRBV10-2 and J is TRBJ1-5, with 7 bases that match TRBD1. The CDR3 loop spans 12 amino acids. The trim removed 10 bases at V and 2 bases at J, leaving 2 bases unmatched. Germline V lookup: CDR1 WSHSY, CDR2 SAAADI. This CDR3 is CATTGGNQPQHF. In DNA, the CDR3 is TGCGCCACCACAGGGGGCAATCAGCCCCAGCATTTT.

The J gene is TRBJ2-3, the V gene TRBV7-9; 8 bases match TRBD2. CDR3 length equals 15 residues. Germline lookup yields CDR1 SEHNR and CDR2 FQNEAQ (reference sequence). V lost 2 bases, J lost 6 bases, and 7 bases stayed unmatched. The CDR3 nucleotides read TGTGCCAGCAGCTTACCAGCGGGGGCGCGGGATACGCAGTATTTT. This gives the protein CASSLPAGARDTQYF. Complete variable domain (other parts from reference TRBV7-9 and TRBJ2-3): DTGVSQNPRHKITKRGQNVTFRCDPISEHNRLYWYRQTLGQGPEFLTYFQNEAQLEKSRLLSDRFSAERPKGSFSTLEIQRTEQGDSAMYLCASSLPAGARDTQYFGPGTRLTVL.

This clone came up once. V usage is TRBV15 and J usage is TRBJ2-1; D remains unclear. Trimming took 1 base from V and 1 from J, leaving 5 bases between them. CDR3 size: 14 residues. In germline, CDR1 is LNHNV, CDR2 YYDKDF (reference sequence). The CDR3 DNA sequence: TGTGCCACCAGCAGAGTCAATTCCTACAATGAGCAGTTCTTC. It is translated as CATSRVNSYNEQFF. The variable domain in full, with the rest retrieved from reference TRBV15 and TRBJ2-1, is DAMVIQNPRYQVTQFGKPVTLSCSQTLNHNVMYWYQQKSSQAPKLLFHYYDKDFNNEADTPDNFQSRRPNTSFCFLDIRSPGLGDTAMYLCATSRVNSYNEQFFGPGTRLTVL.

This sequence joins TRBV5-1 and TRBJ1-3; D remains ambiguous. Germline CDR1 reads SGHRS; CDR2 reads YFSETQ. V lost 2 bases to trimming and J lost 0 bases, with 6 bases between them. The CDR3 runs 14 residues. This CDR3 reads CASSLGLSGNTIYF. CDR3 nucleotide sequence: TGCGCCAGCAGCTTAGGCCTCTCTGGAAACACCATATATTTT.

The gene calls are TRBV18 and TRBJ1-1, with 11 positions matching TRBD1. V was pared by 1 base and J by 5 bases, with 6 bases of the junction left unmatched. Germline V gives CDR1 KGHSH, CDR2 LQKENI. This CDR3 region has 16 residues. The CDR3 spells CASSPRTGGDGTEAFF. The DNA of the CDR3 is TGTGCCAGCTCACCACGGACAGGGGGCGACGGGACTGAAGCTTTCTTT.

The chain couples TRBV10-3 to TRBJ1-4; 10 nucleotides line up with TRBD1. The CDR3 covers 14 residues. V lost 4 bases and J lost 6; bases outside the gene matches: 2. Looked up from germline, CDR1 is ENHRY and CDR2 is SYGVKD. The CDR3 bases are TGTGCCATCAGTGTCGGACAGGGGGATGAAAAACTGTTTTTT. It encodes CAISVGQGDEKLFF.

V usage is TRBV11-2 and J usage is TRBJ2-2; 7 nucleotides line up with TRBD2. The CDR3 is made up of 16 amino acids. V shed 5 bases and J 5 bases; nucleotides not matched to a gene: 11. CDR1 and CDR2 (germline): SGHAT, FQNNGV. The CDR3 here is CASSQSGGGGTGELFF. For the CDR3, the DNA is TGTGCCAGCAGCCAGAGCGGCGGGGGAGGTACCGGGGAGCTGTTTTTT.

This clone was counted between two and nine times. This chain links TRBV10-3 with TRBJ2-3, with TRBD2 as a possible D gene (5 bases). Trimming shortened V by 10 bases and J by 5 bases, and 16 bases separated the two germline ends. Germline values: CDR1 ENHRY, CDR2 SYGVKD. The CDR3 is made up of 13 amino acids. The DNA for the CDR3 is TGTGCCAGCGGACTGAGCCCCGGAGATACGCAGTATTTT. It yields the protein CASGLSPGDTQYF.

This chain connects TRBV7-2 to TRBJ2-7; TRBD2 might be the D (6 bases). The CDR3 spans 13 residues. Germline assignment: CDR1 SGHTA and CDR2 FQGNSA. The V gene lost 11 bases and the J gene lost 4 bases, with 18 bases spanning the gap. The CDR3 sequence is CASGYGRIYEQYF. For the CDR3, the DNA is TGTGCCTCAGGGTACGGGAGAATTTACGAGCAGTACTTC.

The chain uses TRBV7-9 and TRBJ2-1; weak D call: TRBD2 (5 bases). Germline lookup yields CDR1 SEHNR and CDR2 FQNEAQ (reference sequence). With 6 bases removed from V and 8 bases from J, the gap between germline ends came to 11 bases. This CDR3 is built from 12 residues. CDR3 residues: CASSHLAHEQFF. CDR3 coding DNA: TGTGCCAGCAGTCACCTAGCCCATGAGCAGTTCTTC.

The CDR3 sequence is CSVNGQGSYEQYF. For the CDR3, the DNA is TGCAGCGTTAATGGACAGGGGTCCTACGAGCAGTACTTC. The chain is built from TRBV29-1 and TRBJ2-7, with 9 bases that match TRBD1. Trimming removed 5 bases from V and 1 base from J; junction bases left unmatched: 3. CDR1 and CDR2 (germline): SQVTM, ANQGSEA. The CDR3 consists of 13 residues.

The V gene is TRBV7-9, the J gene TRBJ2-7; D remains unclear. Germline-derived CDR1 and CDR2 are SEHNR and FQNEAQ (reference sequence). This CDR3 comprises 14 residues. V was cut by 3 bases and J by 6 bases, with 15 bases left in between. CDR3 in DNA: TGTGCCAGCAGCTTCTTGAGCCCCCTATCCGAGCAGTACTTC. Translation: CASSFLSPLSEQYF.

This sequence joins TRBV27 and TRBJ2-7, with 7 positions matching TRBD1. Germline V gene sequence: CDR1 MNHEY, CDR2 SMNVEV (reference sequence). Trimming took 4 bases from V and 2 from J; bases not matched to a gene: 11. The CDR3 contains 16 residues. The CDR3 DNA follows: TGTGCCAGCAGTTCCATCCTTGACAGGGTCGCCTACGAGCAGTACTTC. It encodes CASSSILDRVAYEQYF.

The chain links TRBV5-1 to TRBJ2-5; TRBD2 agrees at 11 bases. CDR1 SGHRS and CDR2 YFSETQ come from the germline V gene. CDR3 length equals 17 residues. V trimming: 4 bases; J trimming: 3 bases; junction bases outside the gene matches: 11. The CDR3 reads CASSPDIAGGQKETQYF. CDR3 in DNA: TGCGCCAGCAGCCCTGACATAGCGGGGGGGCAGAAAGAGACCCAGTACTTC.

The rearrangement uses TRBV6-6 and TRBJ1-2; 8 bases agree with TRBD1. The CDR3 contains 15 residues. Germline V CDR1 and CDR2: MNHNY, SVGAGI (reference sequence). The J segment lost 4 bases and the V segment lost 5 bases, leaving 9 bases of the junction unmatched. The DNA for the CDR3 is TGTGCCAGCAGTCTATCAGGGGGCTCTGGCTATGGCTACACCTTC. Its protein product is CASSLSGGSGYGYTF.

The chain carries TRBV5-1 and TRBJ1-1; D is unresolved. Trimming removed 5 bases at V and 2 bases at J, with 16 bases between. The CDR3 has 15 amino acids. Per the germline V gene, CDR1 is SGHRS and CDR2 is YFSETQ. The CDR3 coding sequence is TGCGCCAGCAGTTCGCGGGTTACGGGTAACACTGAAGCTTTCTTT. This gives the protein CASSSRVTGNTEAFF.

The chain couples TRBV30 to TRBJ2-3, with TRBD1 matching 9 bases. J lost 2 bases, V lost 2 bases, and 5 bases had no gene match. Germline-derived CDR1 and CDR2 are GTSNPN and SVGIG (reference sequence). CDR3 length equals 15 residues. Written as DNA, the CDR3 is TGTGCCTGGAGTAGGGACAGGGCTAACACAGATACGCAGTATTTT. Its protein product is CAWSRDRANTDTQYF. The variable domain in full, with the rest retrieved from reference TRBV30 and TRBJ2-3, is SQTIHQWPATLVQPVGSPLSLECTVEGTSNPNLYWYRQAAGRGLQLLFYSVGIGQISSEVPQNLSASRPQDRQFILSSKKLLLSDSGFYLCAWSRDRANTDTQYFGPGTRLTVL.

V usage is TRBV25-1 and J usage is TRBJ1-6, with D hard to call. There are 12 residues in the CDR3. V gave up 4 bases and J gave up 5 bases, with 3 bases separating them. Germline assignment: CDR1 MGHDK and CDR2 SYGVNS. CDR3 DNA sequence: TGTGCCAGCAGTGTCAATAATTCACCCCTCCACTTT. Translating gives CASSVNNSPLHF.

V is TRBV10-3 and J is TRBJ1-2; D is uncertain. V lost 2 bases and J 4 bases, leaving 14 bases between the germline ends. Per the germline V gene, CDR1 is ENHRY and CDR2 is SYGVKD. This CDR3 region has 15 residues. The CDR3 DNA reads as TGTGCCATCAGTGAGGAAGGATGGGGAGGCTATGGCTACACCTTC. The encoded protein is CAISEEGWGGYGYTF.

The CDR3 DNA sequence: TGTGCCAGCAGCTTGGGACAGACGAACACTGAAGCTTTCTTT. This encodes CASSLGQTNTEAFF. The chain couples TRBV5-5 to TRBJ1-1, with a tentative D call TRBD1 (5 bases). Germline V gives CDR1 SGHKS, CDR2 YYEKEE (reference sequence). The CDR3 spans 14 residues. V was shortened by 0 bases and J by 1 base, with 7 bases between the two germline ends.

This rearrangement joins TRBV5-8 to TRBJ1-1, with 7 bases identical to TRBD1. CDR3 length: 14 residues. Trimming took 4 bases from V and 4 from J; bases not matched to a gene: 7. Germline assignment: CDR1 SGHTS and CDR2 YDEGEE. CDR3: CASSLRQGGTEAFF. CDR3 coding DNA: TGTGCCAGCAGCCTCCGACAGGGAGGCACTGAAGCTTTCTTT.